This T cell receptor (beta chain) was captured by sequencing in a study of T cell changes during pregnancy in multiple sclerosis. V lost 2 bases to trimming and J lost 11 bases; unmatched junction nucleotides: 9. CDR1 is SGHNT, CDR2 YYREEE, per germline (reference sequence). The CDR3 spans 14 residues. Repertoires were generated with immunoSEQ multiplex PCR, while TCRdb's copy carries only in-frame clones and drops some. The sample includes about 24,000 clones, roughly 86% of them seen just once. V gene TRBV5-4 combines with J gene TRBJ2-3; 9 bases fit TRBD1. The sample in question was CD4+ T cells from peripheral blood mononuclear cells, obtained in the second trimester of pregnancy. This sequence originates from a female donor in good health, enrolled as a control in a pregnancy study. CDR3 sequence reads: CASSFTGGRRGQYF. The CDR3 DNA sequence: TGTGCCAGCAGCTTTACAGGGGGCCGACGAGGGCAGTATTTT.